This T cell receptor beta chain is from a study of blood T cell repertoires in COVID-19. Turning to the study itself: T cells, B-cell-depleted T cells, or PBMCs supplied cDNA or gDNA.

The method was immunoSEQ multiplex PCR; TCRdb's version includes in-frame clones alone and lacks a portion of them. Among 170,000 or so clones, approximately 87% were seen once, and the ten largest hold roughly 0.9%. CDR3 size: 13 residues. V shed 4 bases and J shed 1 base, with 8 bases lying between them. CDR1 is SGHKS and CDR2 is YYEKEE in the germline V gene (reference sequence). The source is a woman aged 18-29 years who had recovered from COVID-19. V is TRBV5-5 and J is TRBJ1-2; a possible D gene is TRBD1 (6 bases). What was sequenced was peripheral blood. The DNA for the CDR3 is TGTGCCAGCAGCGGGGACAATAACTATGGCTACACCTTC. The encoded protein is CASSGDNNYGYTF.